These 12 T cell receptor beta chains came from one sample sequenced in a study of neurological immune-mediated disorders. TCRdb reprocessed the 5' RACE reads with MiXCR, giving one entry per CDR3 protein. The repertoire consists of about 70,000 distinct CDR3 sequences, with 2.5% to 4% occurring once and the leading ten covering about 5%. The material sequenced was PBMCs. Source of these receptors: a woman between 45 and 65 years old with multiple sclerosis.

Many counts were recorded for this clonotype. The V and J genes are TRBV27 and TRBJ2-6, with 13 bases lining up with TRBD2. Germline loops: CDR1 MNHEY, CDR2 SMNVEV (reference sequence). The CDR3 sequence is 17 residues long. V dropped 5 bases and J dropped 0; count of bases not matched to a gene: 1. The CDR3 DNA reads TGTGCCAGCAGTAGACTAGCGGGGGGCTCTGGGGCCAACGTCCTGACTTTC. Protein product: CASSRLAGGSGANVLTF.

This clonotype was seen many times. This chain connects TRBV12-3 or TRBV12-4 to TRBJ1-1; 8 bases map to TRBD1. The length of the CDR3 is 15 residues. V dropped 7 bases and J dropped 8; count of bases not matched to a gene: 15. Here the CDR3 reads CASTPPGQGFSEAFF. The DNA of the CDR3 is TGTGCCAGCACCCCGCCCGGACAGGGATTTTCGGAAGCTTTCTTT.

This clonotype was observed at least ten times. The V and J genes are TRBV5-1 and TRBJ2-3; D gene uncertain. This CDR3 comprises 14 residues. The germline gives CDR1 SGHRS, CDR2 YFSETQ. Trimming shortened V by 0 bases and J by 2 bases, and 7 bases separated the two germline ends. In DNA form, the CDR3 reads TGCGCCAGCAGCTTGGCTCAGGACACAGATACGCAGTATTTT. Translated: CASSLAQDTDTQYF.

This clonotype was picked up many times. This sequence joins TRBV2 and TRBJ1-2; 9 bases line up with TRBD1. Trimming took 7 bases from V and 6 from J; bases not matched to a gene: 9. Germline V lookup: CDR1 SNHLY, CDR2 FYNNEI. The CDR3 contains 14 residues. The CDR3: CASTPTGTGNGYTF. The CDR3 DNA follows: TGTGCCAGCACCCCAACGGGGACAGGGAATGGCTACACCTTC.

This clonotype was counted at least ten times. The chain has TRBV20-1 and TRBJ2-1; D not resolved. Trimming left V 0 bases short and J 6 bases short, with 18 bases between. The CDR3 runs 16 residues. Germline CDR1 is DFQATT and CDR2 is SNEGSKA (reference sequence). CDR3 bases: TGCAGTGCTAGAGATGTGACCTCCCGCCAACCCAATGAGCAGTTCTTC. It specifies CSARDVTSRQPNEQFF.

The sample holds many counts of this clonotype. The chain is built from TRBV7-8 and TRBJ2-7; D uncertain. V dropped 1 base and J dropped 5 bases, with 6 bases sitting between them. The CDR3 spans 12 residues. The germline gives CDR1 SGHVS, CDR2 FQNEAQ. The DNA for the CDR3 is TGTGCCAGCAGCTTAGTCAGCCACGAGCAGTACTTC. Translation: CASSLVSHEQYF.

This clonotype was seen many times. This sequence joins TRBV29-1 and TRBJ2-3; D unresolved. Trimming left V 4 bases short and J 2 bases short, with 7 bases between. Germline V gene lookup returns CDR1 SQVTM and CDR2 ANQGSEA. There are 12 residues in the CDR3. This chain's CDR3 is CSVVQPTDTQYF. CDR3 DNA sequence: TGCAGCGTTGTCCAGCCCACAGATACGCAGTATTTT.

This clonotype was recorded at least ten times. V and J are TRBV3-1 and TRBJ1-1; D ambiguous. This CDR3 spans 14 amino acids. V lost 4 bases and J lost 0, with 9 bases in between. Germline V gene lookup returns CDR1 LGHDT and CDR2 YNNKEL (reference sequence). CDR3 sequence: CASSPRDMNTEAFF. In DNA, the CDR3 is TGTGCCAGCAGCCCAAGGGATATGAACACTGAAGCTTTCTTT.

In its sample, this clonotype was seen many times. The rearrangement links TRBV7-2 to TRBJ2-4; TRBD1 agrees at 8 bases. The V segment lost 1 base and the J segment 6 bases; nucleotides outside the gene matches: 2. The germline V gene has CDR1 SGHTA and CDR2 FQGNSA. The CDR3 covers 14 residues. The CDR3 DNA reads TGTGCCAGCAGCTTAGGGACAGGGTTAAACATTCAGTACTTC. As protein: CASSLGTGLNIQYF. The entire variable domain, with the rest obtained from reference TRBV7-2 and TRBJ2-4, is as follows: GAGVSQSPSNKVTEKGKDVELRCDPISGHTALYWYRQSLGQGLEFLIYFQGNSAPDKSGLPSDRFSAERTGGSVSTLTIQRTQQEDSAVYLCASSLGTGLNIQYFGAGTRLSVL.

In this sample, this clonotype turned up many times. The chain carries TRBV27 and TRBJ2-7, with D perhaps TRBD1 (6 bases). Germline lookup yields CDR1 MNHEY and CDR2 SMNVEV (reference sequence). The CDR3 runs 14 residues. Trimming shortened V by 4 bases and J by 6 bases, and 16 bases separated the two germline ends. The chain's CDR3 is CASSWGQSTGEQYF. Written as DNA, the CDR3 is TGTGCCAGCAGTTGGGGGCAAAGCACCGGCGAGCAGTACTTC.

This clonotype was recorded many times. CDR3 sequence: CASSLDGSTDTQYF. CDR3 bases: TGTGCCAGCAGCTTAGATGGGAGCACAGATACGCAGTATTTT. The V gene is TRBV7-2, the J gene TRBJ2-3; D unclear. The V end lost 1 base, the J end lost 0 bases, and 5 bases lay between the germline ends. Looked up from germline, CDR1 is SGHTA and CDR2 is FQGNSA. The CDR3 runs 14 residues.

This clonotype was counted ten times or more. The chain links TRBV10-3 to TRBJ2-7, with 7 bases aligning to TRBD1. Unmatched junction bases numbered 16, after V lost 6 bases and J lost 2 bases. This CDR3 contains 17 residues. Germline assignment: CDR1 ENHRY and CDR2 SYGVKD. CDR3 sequence: CAISPDRTGPIPYEQYV. CDR3 DNA: TGTGCCATCAGCCCGGACAGGACAGGCCCAATCCCCTACGAGCAGTACGTC.